Following are 22 T cell receptor beta chains from one sample sequenced in a study of blood T cell repertoires in COVID-19. This table comes from immunoSEQ multiplex PCR, and its TCRdb copy is limited to in-frame clones, with some not included. The sample contains under 200,000 clones, about 86% of which appear only once. The sequenced sample was PBMCs or T cells enriched from blood (not recorded which). The receptors derive from a man in his forties or fifties who had recovered from COVID-19.

This chain connects TRBV18 to TRBJ2-7; D might be TRBD1 (5 bases). Germline assignment: CDR1 KGHSH and CDR2 LQKENI. The CDR3 spans 14 residues. Trimming removed 2 bases at V and 2 bases at J, with 10 bases between. The CDR3 bases are TGTGCCAGCTCACCAGCTCAGGGTACCTACGAGCAGTACTTC. It specifies CASSPAQGTYEQYF.

CDR3 DNA sequence: TGTGCCACTCGGATCGGGGACAATCAGCCCCAGCATTTT. Amino acid sequence: CATRIGDNQPQHF. The rearrangement joins TRBV7-2 to TRBJ1-5, with no clear D. Germline V CDR1 and CDR2: SGHTA, FQGNSA. This CDR3 contains 13 residues. The V gene lost 10 bases and the J gene lost 3 bases, with 13 bases spanning the gap.

This clone occurred many times. This chain joins TRBV13 and TRBJ2-7, with 8 bases aligning to TRBD2. From germline, CDR1 is PRHDT and CDR2 FYEKMQ (reference sequence). V lost 1 base to trimming and J lost 4 bases; unmatched junction nucleotides: 0. This CDR3 comprises 13 residues. In DNA form, the CDR3 reads TGTGCCAGCAGCTTAGAGCGGGGGTACGAGCAGTACTTC. It specifies CASSLERGYEQYF.

The chain links TRBV19 to TRBJ2-1, with TRBD1 matching 7 bases. This CDR3 has 14 amino acids. With 4 bases clipped from V and 7 bases from J, the junction kept 7 bases outside the gene matches. Germline V CDR1 and CDR2: LNHDA, SQIVND (reference sequence). The CDR3 sequence: CASSNRGGLNEQFF. The CDR3 bases are TGTGCCAGTAGTAACAGGGGCGGTCTTAATGAGCAGTTCTTC.

This chain links TRBV7-9 with TRBJ2-6; TRBD1 aligns across 7 bases. The CDR3 sequence is 18 residues long. V lost 5 bases and J lost 1; bases outside the gene matches: 11. CDR1 and CDR2 from the germline V gene are SEHNR and FQNEAQ (reference sequence). CDR3 sequence (DNA): TGTGCCAGCAGCACCTACAGGGGATGGGGTTCTGGGGCCAACGTCCTGACTTTC. Translation gives CASSTYRGWGSGANVLTF.

The chain has TRBV9 and TRBJ1-2, with TRBD1 as a possible D gene (5 bases). The ends were cut back, 3 bases at V and 7 bases at J, with 22 bases in the middle. Germline CDR1 is SGDLS and CDR2 is YYNGEE. There are 16 residues in the CDR3. DNA of the CDR3: TGTGCCAGCAGCGGAACTCAGGGAAGGGGCCCTCTTGGCTACACCTTC. Translating it yields CASSGTQGRGPLGYTF.

The chain has TRBV9 and TRBJ2-5; 13 positions agree with TRBD2. CDR1 SGDLS and CDR2 YYNGEE come from the germline V gene. This CDR3 comprises 15 residues. Trimming removed 4 bases from V and 1 base from J; junction bases left unmatched: 1. This CDR3 reads CASSRLAGGQETQYF. The DNA of the CDR3 is TGTGCCAGCAGCCGACTAGCGGGGGGCCAAGAGACCCAGTACTTC.

The rearrangement uses TRBV18 and TRBJ2-7, with D uncertain. Germline V gives CDR1 KGHSH, CDR2 LQKENI. Trimming took off 5 bases at V and 2 bases at J, with 10 bases between the two ends. The CDR3 extends over 13 amino acids. Here the CDR3 reads CASSSRRAYEQYF. Here the CDR3 DNA reads TGTGCCAGCTCATCGAGACGGGCCTACGAGCAGTACTTC.

The rearrangement uses TRBV7-9 and TRBJ1-6; D is perhaps TRBD1 (5 bases). This CDR3 is 15 amino acids long. Trimming removed 6 bases at V and 6 bases at J, with 15 bases between. Germline V gives CDR1 SEHNR, CDR2 FQNEAQ (reference sequence). CDR3 region: CASSLGGTGNSPLHF. Here the CDR3 DNA reads TGTGCCAGCAGTCTGGGCGGGACCGGTAATTCACCCCTCCACTTT.

The chain employs TRBV7-9 and TRBJ2-3, with no clear D. V was trimmed by 7 bases and J by 4 bases, leaving 15 bases between them. CDR3 size: 14 residues. Germline lookup yields CDR1 SEHNR and CDR2 FQNEAQ (reference sequence). This chain's CDR3 is CASTRGGPPDTQYF. DNA for the CDR3: TGTGCCAGCACACGTGGCGGCCCGCCAGATACGCAGTATTTT. The whole variable domain, filled in from reference TRBV7-9 and TRBJ2-3, reads DTGVSQNPRHKITKRGQNVTFRCDPISEHNRLYWYRQTLGQGPEFLTYFQNEAQLEKSRLLSDRFSAERPKGSFSTLEIQRTEQGDSAMYLCASTRGGPPDTQYFGPGTRLTVL.

This clone was counted a few times. This chain uses TRBV5-6 with TRBJ2-1, with D perhaps TRBD1 (6 bases). The V and J ends lost 2 bases and 7 bases respectively, with 13 bases between them. Germline CDR1 is SGHDT and CDR2 is YYEEEE. This CDR3 region has 14 residues. In DNA form, the CDR3 reads TGTGCCAGCAGCTTTCTGGGACACCAGAATGAGCAGTTCTTC. This sequence encodes CASSFLGHQNEQFF.

V and J are TRBV7-2 and TRBJ1-5; weak D call: TRBD1 (6 bases). V gave up 0 bases and J gave up 3 bases, with 9 bases separating them. The CDR3 runs 15 residues. Germline V lookup: CDR1 SGHTA, CDR2 FQGNSA. This CDR3 is CASSLADRLNQPQHF. The CDR3 DNA follows: TGTGCCAGCAGCTTAGCGGACAGACTCAATCAGCCCCAGCATTTT.

The J gene is TRBJ2-3, the V gene TRBV3-1 (or the pseudogene TRBV3-2); 11 nucleotides match TRBD2. The germline CDR1 and CDR2 sequences are LGHDT and YNNKEL (reference sequence). The CDR3 consists of 16 residues. The V gene end was trimmed by 4 bases and the J gene end by 7 bases; junction bases not matched to a gene: 10. The CDR3 loop reads CASSLLAGGAGNTQYF. The CDR3 bases are TGTGCCAGCAGCCTCTTAGCGGGGGGGGCAGGGAATACGCAGTATTTT.

The chain is built from TRBV6-5 and TRBJ2-7; TRBD1 agrees at 8 bases. Trimming took 5 bases from V and 7 from J; bases not matched to a gene: 13. Per the germline V gene, CDR1 is MNHEY and CDR2 is SVGAGI. The CDR3 runs to 15 residues. The CDR3 nucleotides read TGTGCCAGCAGTCCCCGCGTGGGCAGGGGGCGAGAGCAGTACTTC. It encodes CASSPRVGRGREQYF.

CDR3 residues: CASSRGDTNSNQPQHF. The CDR3 DNA reads TGTGCCAGTAGTAGGGGAGACACTAATAGCAATCAGCCCCAGCATTTT. This chain uses TRBV19 with TRBJ1-5; D is undetermined. The CDR3 covers 16 residues. Germline values: CDR1 LNHDA, CDR2 SQIVND (reference sequence). Trimming took 4 bases from V and 0 from J, leaving 13 bases between them. Looking up the rest from reference TRBV19 and TRBJ1-5 gives the full variable domain: DGGITQSPKYLFRKEGQNVTLSCEQNLNHDAMYWYRQDPGQGLRLIYYSQIVNDFQKGDIAEGYSVSREKKESFPLTVTSAQKNPTAFYLCASSRGDTNSNQPQHFGDGTRLSIL.

The CDR3: CASSRRLAGGNEQFF. CDR3 in DNA: TGTGCCAGCAGCCGCCGACTAGCGGGGGGTAATGAGCAGTTCTTC. V is TRBV7-9 and J is TRBJ2-1; 13 positions agree with TRBD2. CDR1 SEHNR and CDR2 FQNEAQ come from the germline V gene (reference sequence). This CDR3 is 15 amino acids long. J lost 7 bases, V lost 5 bases, and 5 bases had no gene match.

The table lists this clone with a count of one. V usage is TRBV23-1 and J usage is TRBJ1-2; 11 bases agree with TRBD1. TRBV23-1 is an ORF, with its function uncertain. The CDR3 is 15 residues long. With V trimmed by 4 bases and J by 7 bases, 8 bases remained unmatched. The CDR3 is CASSLGTGGGFGYTF. CDR3 DNA sequence: TGCGCCAGCAGTCTGGGGACAGGGGGTGGATTTGGCTACACCTTC.

J is TRBJ1-2 and V is TRBV25-1; D is unclear. The ends were cut back, 3 bases at V and 3 bases at J, with 5 bases in the middle. The CDR3 sequence is 12 residues long. The germline V gene encodes CDR1 MGHDK and CDR2 SYGVNS. Here the CDR3 DNA reads TGTGCCAGCAGTGATCTCTACTATGGCTACACCTTC. It codes for CASSDLYYGYTF.

The chain has TRBV7-8 and TRBJ2-3, with 11 bases lining up with TRBD2. V was pared by 5 bases and J by 2 bases, with 6 bases of the junction left unmatched. This CDR3 comprises 16 residues. In germline, CDR1 is SGHVS, CDR2 FQNEAQ. In DNA, the CDR3 is TGTGCCAGCAGCGCGAGACTAGCGGGGACCACAGATACGCAGTATTTT. Translating gives CASSARLAGTTDTQYF.

The V gene is TRBV5-1, the J gene TRBJ2-3, with 8 bases fitting TRBD2. V trimming: 0 bases; J trimming: 0 bases; junction bases outside the gene matches: 9. Germline V gene sequence: CDR1 SGHRS, CDR2 YFSETQ. The CDR3 is 18 residues long. The CDR3 DNA sequence: TGCGCCAGCAGCTTGGTTGGCGGGGGGCCCGGTAGCACAGATACGCAGTATTTT. Its translation: CASSLVGGGPGSTDTQYF. Full variable domain (remainder filled in from reference TRBV5-1 and TRBJ2-3): KAGVTQTPRYLIKTRGQQVTLSCSPISGHRSVSWYQQTPGQGLQFLFEYFSETQRNKGNFPGRFSGRQFSNSRSEMNVSTLELGDSALYLCASSLVGGGPGSTDTQYFGPGTRLTVL.

Worth noting for this clone: The junction differs from germline at one of its ends, possibly a read error. The chain is built from TRBV27 and TRBJ2-1, with D uncertain. This CDR3 has 13 residues. CDR1 and CDR2 (germline): MNHEY, SMNVEV (reference sequence). CDR3 coding DNA: TGTGCCTCAGCGTCCGGGTCCTTCAATGAGCAGTTCTTC. Protein: CASASGSFNEQFF.

About this clone itself: This same CDR3 is encoded by further DNA sequences in the sample. The chain links TRBV5-4 to TRBJ2-1; 9 nucleotides match TRBD2. The CDR3 loop spans 15 amino acids. Germline V lookup: CDR1 SGHNT, CDR2 YYREEE (reference sequence). J was trimmed by 2 bases and V by 4 bases; bases with no gene match: 4. In DNA, the CDR3 is TGTGCCAGCAGCGAGACTAGCGGCGCCTACAATGAGCAGTTCTTC. As protein: CASSETSGAYNEQFF.